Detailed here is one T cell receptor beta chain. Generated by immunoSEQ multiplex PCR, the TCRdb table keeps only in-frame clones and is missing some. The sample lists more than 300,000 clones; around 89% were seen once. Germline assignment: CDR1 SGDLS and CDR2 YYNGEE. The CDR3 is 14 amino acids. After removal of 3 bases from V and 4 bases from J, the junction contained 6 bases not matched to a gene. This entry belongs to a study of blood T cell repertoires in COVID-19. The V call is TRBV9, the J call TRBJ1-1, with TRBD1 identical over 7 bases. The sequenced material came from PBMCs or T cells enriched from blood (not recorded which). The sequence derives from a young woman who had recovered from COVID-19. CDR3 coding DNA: TGTGCCAGCAGCGCGACAGGGAGGAGCACTGAAGCTTTCTTT. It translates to CASSATGRSTEAFF.